The rows below give T cell receptor beta chains drawn from one sample of a study of early T cells in non-severe SARS-CoV-2 infection. TCRdb recomputed calls from the 5' RACE reads with MiXCR, one row per CDR3 protein. In the table there are around 82,000 distinct CDR3 sequences, approximately 14% of which are singletons. Sequenced: whole blood. These receptors all stem from an adult who was a healthcare worker with PCR-confirmed SARS-CoV-2 infection or an uninfected control (not recorded which). CDR3s include the opening cysteine and the closing phenylalanine or tryptophan. Fields, in order: J gene, V gene, D gene, clone size, CDR3 protein, CDR3 DNA. The D gene is left open where the match is weak. The listing skips clone size in some rows; elsewhere it reads once, few, many or a size class.

>TRBJ2-4|TRBV12-3/TRBV12-4|.|few
CASSKQGPLAKNIQYF
TGTGCCAGCAGTAAACAGGGACCCCTAGCCAAAAACATTCAGTACTTC
>TRBJ2-1|TRBV20-1|.|.
CSASHPPKEQFF
TGCAGTGCTAGTCACCCTCCGAAGGAGCAGTTCTTC
>TRBJ2-3|TRBV7-3|.|once
CASSLKFWGTQYF
TGTGCCAGCAGCTTAAAGTTCTGGGGAACGCAGTATTTT
>TRBJ2-6|TRBV23-1|TRBD1|few
CASSQTGDSLSGANVLTF
TGCGCCAGCAGTCAAACCGGGGACAGCCTTTCTGGGGCCAACGTCCTGACTTTC
>TRBJ1-2|TRBV10-2|.|.
CASSENSGGYTF
TGCGCCAGCAGTGAAAACAGCGGCGGCTACACCTTC
>TRBJ1-1|TRBV20-1|.|.
CSARDAGNTEAFF
TGCAGTGCTAGGGACGCGGGGAACACTGAAGCTTTCTTT
>TRBJ2-3|TRBV28|.|few
CASSLGATDTQYF
TGTGCCAGCAGTTTGGGGGCCACCGATACGCAGTATTTT
>TRBJ1-2|TRBV30|.|few
CAWLGYYGYTF
TGTGCCTGGCTGGGCTACTATGGCTACACCTTC
>TRBJ1-1|TRBV12-3/TRBV12-4|.|few
CASSLPNREAFF
TGTGCCAGCAGTTTACCAAACAGAGAAGCTTTCTTT
>TRBJ2-3|TRBV7-9|TRBD2|few
CASSSTRGGAKADTQYF
TGTGCCAGCAGCTCCACCCGGGGGGGAGCAAAGGCAGATACGCAGTATTTT
>TRBJ1-4|TRBV20-1|TRBD1|.
CSAETGDEKLFF
TGCAGTGCTGAGACAGGGGATGAAAAACTGTTTTTT
>TRBJ2-5|TRBV20-1|.|few
CSASRSSLQETQYF
TGCAGTGCTAGCCGGTCCAGCCTCCAAGAGACCCAGTACTTC
>TRBJ1-1|TRBV20-1|TRBD1|many
CSARTGKGTEAFF
TGCAGTGCCCGGACAGGGAAGGGGACTGAAGCTTTCTTT
>TRBJ1-4|TRBV5-1|TRBD1|few
CASSSGQGAEKLFF
TGCGCCAGCAGCAGCGGACAGGGGGCAGAAAAACTGTTTTTT
>TRBJ2-3|TRBV12-3/TRBV12-4|TRBD2|.
CASSWGLARSDTQYF
TGTGCCAGCAGTTGGGGACTAGCGCGCTCAGATACGCAGTATTTT
>TRBJ1-2|TRBV7-9|.|.
CASASEFRVSYGYTF
TGTGCCAGCGCCTCAGAGTTCAGGGTCAGCTATGGCTACACCTTC
>TRBJ2-2|TRBV7-3|TRBD2|.
CASSPSSGRNTGELFF
TGTGCCAGCAGCCCATCTAGCGGGAGGAACACCGGGGAGCTGTTTTTT
>TRBJ1-2|TRBV11-2|.|.
CASSPSGQSYYGYTF
TGTGCCAGCAGCCCGTCTGGACAATCGTACTATGGCTACACCTTC
>TRBJ2-6|TRBV6-1|TRBD1|.
CASSDWTGANGANVLTF
TGTGCCAGCAGTGATTGGACAGGGGCGAATGGGGCCAACGTCCTGACTTTC
>TRBJ1-6|TRBV3-1|TRBD1|.
CASRQGGFNSPLHF
TGTGCCAGCCGACAGGGGGGGTTTAATTCACCCCTCCACTTT
>TRBJ2-5|TRBV11-3|.|few
CASSEGVFETQYF
TGTGCCAGCAGCGAGGGGGTATTCGAGACCCAGTACTTC
>TRBJ1-2|TRBV6-2/TRBV6-3|.|few
CASSYGTSMGGYTF
TGTGCCAGCAGTTACGGGACATCCATGGGAGGCTACACCTTC